The clone carrying this TCR beta chain was recorded a few times. Its cognate antigen is unknown. Germline assignment: CDR1 LGHNA and CDR2 YSLEER. This CDR3 is 16 amino acids long. V lost 0 bases to trimming and J lost 2 bases; unmatched junction nucleotides: 3. Sorting with CD45RO/CCR7/CD25/CD127/CD95/CD27 yielded naive, central memory, regulatory and stem-like memory CD4+ cells. Sort purity for all populations was recorded as exceeding 98%. Sequencing targeted expressed TCRB transcripts, as all isolated RNA had been reverse transcribed. Here immunoSEQ multiplex PCR was the method, and the copy in TCRdb shows in-frame clones only, minus some. The profile shows around 130,000 clones, roughly 10% of them singletons. These data belong to a study of beta chain features in type 1 diabetes. Study at large: 107,917,701 sorted cells were examined across all samples.

Study conclusions and caveats: In all four CD4+ subsets, TCRB CDR3 length was significantly, moderately reduced in type 1 diabetes.

This clonotype was obtained from a man aged 25-40 years with type 1 diabetes. The sample consisted of central memory CD4+ T cells from blood. The genes are TRBV4-3 and TRBJ2-2; 7 nucleotides align to TRBD2. CDR3 region: CASSQERGINTGELFF. CDR3 nucleotides: TGCGCCAGCAGCCAAGAGCGGGGGATAAACACCGGGGAGCTGTTTTTT.